The subject of this entry is one T cell receptor (beta chain). No antigen is known for it. Other DNA sequences from this sample encode an identical CDR3 as well. CDR1 is SGDLS, CDR2 YYNGEE, per germline. The ends were cut back, 0 bases at V and 2 bases at J, with 6 bases in the middle. The CDR3 covers 15 residues. The data were obtained in a study of beta chain features in type 1 diabetes. Whole-study results and caveats: Any PCR bias toward short templates would affect both groups alike. VDJ junctions from type 1 diabetes patients carried fewer insertions and larger deletions. Type 1 diabetes patients had TCRB CDR3s that were shorter (moderately but significantly so) in all four CD4+ subsets.

The sequenced template was cDNA made from the entire isolated RNA. Profiling relied on immunoSEQ multiplex PCR, and the TCRdb table lists in-frame clones only, not all of them. The repertoire holds some 290,000 clones, with less than 30% as singletons. The sequencing input was naive CD4+ T cells from blood. The clonotype was recovered from a woman aged 30 to 39 with type 1 diabetes. This chain connects TRBV9 to TRBJ2-6, with D possibly being TRBD2 (6 bases). DNA of the CDR3: TGTGCCAGCAGCGTAGCGGGGGCTGGGGCCAACGTCCTGACTTTC. Encoded protein: CASSVAGAGANVLTF.